This T cell receptor (beta chain) appears in the sequencing data of a study of blood T cell repertoires in COVID-19. Between the trimmed V and J ends, which lost 7 bases and 5 bases, there was a span of 17 bases. This CDR3 region has 14 residues. Germline V CDR1 and CDR2: LNHDA, SQIVND (reference sequence). TCRdb's copy holds only in-frame clones and misses some; the assay was immunoSEQ multiplex PCR. The table has about 140,000 clones, around 87% seen once. The chain employs TRBV19 and TRBJ2-5; no definite D call. Sequenced input: peripheral blood. The TCR originated in a human donor in a cohort sampled during active COVID-19. The CDR3 DNA reads as TGTGCCAGTAACACGAGGTTGGGTAAGGAGACCCAGTACTTC. Translating it yields CASNTRLGKETQYF.